This T cell receptor (beta chain) appears in the sequencing data of a study of T cell responses to AZD1222 COVID-19 vaccine. With 5 bases removed from V and 4 bases from J, the gap between germline ends came to 11 bases. The germline V gene encodes CDR1 SGHDN and CDR2 FVKESK. This CDR3 comprises 13 residues. Some clones are missing from TCRdb's copy, which holds only in-frame ones; the method was immunoSEQ multiplex PCR. The table shows some 100,000 clones, with 80% to 90% occurring only once. This clonotype was obtained from an adult who received the AZD1222 COVID-19 vaccine. The sequencing here drew on peripheral blood, taken 28 days after the second AZD1222 dose. The chain uses TRBV14 and TRBJ1-2; D gene unclear. The CDR3 DNA follows: TGTGCCAGCAGCTTTAGCAGGATCTATGGCTACACCTTC. This sequence encodes CASSFSRIYGYTF.